This T cell receptor beta chain stems from a study of molecular identifiers for immune sequencing clone quantification listed by TCRdb under 2018. For the wider study: For a replicate experiment, RNA from approximately 20,000 or 100,000 naive CD8 T cells was divided into five aliquots, and four of the five aliquots were sequenced. The study was a methods study using CD8 T cells to benchmark molecular-identifier clustering-based TCR repertoire sequencing (MIDCIRS) and TCR RNA copy counting.

Libraries of naive CD8 T cells were built from approximately 20,000 to 1,000,000 sorted cells, with 10%, 30% or 50% of the purified RNA used. On a BD FACSAria II, naive CD8 T cells were FACS-sorted as CD8+CD4-CCR7+CD45RA+ and collected into RLT Plus buffer. To test detection sensitivity, Jurkat RNA equal to about nine TCR copies was added to samples of about 18,000-1,100,000 naive CD8 T cells. CD8 T cells were enriched using RosetteSep CD8+ T Cell Enrichment Cocktail and Ficoll-Paque, and the enriched cells then underwent ACK red cell lysis. Library creation used PCR. Sequenced using a NextSeq 500. Preparation of bulk TCR libraries followed a previously described approach, with the TCR primers listed in Table S5. Total RNA was purified with the Qiagen AllPrep DNA/RNA kit. Reads from multiple sequencing runs of the same library were pooled before analysis. The original pipeline was this. Only reads with exact TCR constant sequence were kept, trimmed to 150 nt, and grouped by their 12-nt molecular barcodes. Reads in each barcode group were sub-clustered using a 15% Levenshtein threshold, and a quality-weighted consensus sequence was built for each RNA molecule. Non-functional sequences were discarded, and so were lower-count sequences lying one edit away from another sequence. Based on a fit of two negative binomial distributions, barcode sub-clusters having less than 20% of the maximum read count were discarded. Clones were called with MiXCR by TCRdb after fastp trimmed the public reads at Q25, and only in-frame beta chains were retained. Entries that share a CDR3 protein sequence are merged under the most common genes and DNA. None of the V and J calls come from the authors' own analysis; TCRdb made them. The sample table lists 100,000 or so distinct CDR3 sequences, around 33% of them with a count of one. The top ten hold 4% to 5% of the sample.

A word on this clonotype: Its target antigen remains unknown. No clone much larger than this one lies a single base away; base qualities are absent.

Reading from cysteine to phenylalanine, the CDR3 counts 14 amino acids. Kept here is only the CDR3 DNA, which spans 42 bases and is read in frame from base 1. Germline trimming: 6 bases from V, 6 bases from J; junction bases outside gene matches: 9. In the germline V gene (reference sequence), CDR1 corresponds to SEHNR and CDR2 to FQNEAQ. Paper-wide results and their limitations: In CMV-specific effector cells, clones with more than 20 RNA copies contained over 98% of molecules, whereas in naive cells such clones contained under 1% of molecules. Highly expanded clone sizes could be underestimated because identical TCR molecules may share a barcode. Without barcode sub-clustering, chimeric consensus sequences inflated TCR diversity; chimeras reached as high as 47%. Spiked-in Jurkat TCR RNA equal to a single cell's worth was reported to be detectable even within 1,200,000 naive CD8 T cells. Around 2.8 recovered TCR RNA copies per cell were obtained by modeling, versus about ten by digital PCR, implying a capture efficiency of 25% to 35%. Naive libraries contained spiked-in Jurkat TCR RNA (around eleven copies' worth), which is not part of the donor repertoire.

The V gene is TRBV7-9 and the J gene is TRBJ2-7; 9 of the junction bases match TRBD2. The material sequenced was naive CD8+ T cells from blood, with Jurkat cell RNA spiked in. Per the publication, the cell subset or site label means: FACS-sorted CD8+CD4-CCR7+CD45RA+ naive T cells. The sequence came from a human donor in good health. Some libraries in this study had Jurkat cell RNA spiked in. CDR3 region: CASRSGGRGCEQYF. The nucleotide sequence is TGTGCCAGCAGATCCGGCGGGAGGGGATGCGAGCAGTACTTC.